This record concerns one T cell receptor beta chain sequence. The specificity of this receptor is unknown. The input lacks base qualities; no much larger clone sits a single base away. The CDR3 goes from the cysteine to the phenylalanine over 16 residues. CDR3 DNA only is kept here, 48 bases in frame from base 1. CDR1 LNHNV and CDR2 YYDKDF are derived from the germline V gene (reference sequence). V is reduced by 0 bases and J by 5 bases, leaving a spacing of 16 bases between them. Unstimulated Tregs (CD4+CD25+CD127-), CD4+ non-Tregs (CD4+CD25-), CD4 and CD8 cells were FACS-sorted from thawed PBMCs. Healthy control blood came either as purchased buffy coats or from healthy volunteers. Healthy control blood was processed to PBMCs with a Ficoll density gradient and then cryopreserved, whereas patient PBMCs were collected both before and after transplant. For TCRbeta CDR3 sequencing, genomic DNA from the sorted cells was extracted using the QIAGEN DNeasy Blood and Tissue Kit. Through immunoSEQ, high-throughput TCRbeta CDR3 sequencing was done commercially, including PCR amplification with internal controls and bias correction. As for how the authors treated the data: A unique productive TCRbeta sequence was defined by the CDR3 nucleotide sequence when primers matched, and otherwise by the CDR3 amino acid sequence together with the Vbeta and Jbeta genes. To correct sorting error, sequences shared between sorted populations at a frequency ratio of 2:1 or less were removed; the rest were assigned to the higher population. A sequence counted as donor-reactive if, in CFSE-low cells, the sequence had a frequency of at least 0.01% and was expanded at least 5-fold compared with unstimulated cells. Repertoire divergence was quantified by Jensen-Shannon divergence using the top 100 TCRbeta sequences ranked by frequency. When a sample had multiple sequencing runs, each run was corrected for sorting error separately and the runs were then pooled. Held by TCRdb, this immuneACCESS table contains in-frame sequences only and omits some clones. Under half of the omission traces to an unresolved V gene where checked; the cause of the rest is unknown. D and trimming were read from the DNA, whereas the V and J calls and clone size are those reported in that table. This sample gives some 250,000 clones in total; about 80% of them show up just once. Clones ranked in the top ten supply around 0.64% of the sample.

This entry belongs to a study of Tregs in tolerant kidney transplant recipients (dated by TCRdb to between 2018 and 2021). About the full investigation: TCRbeta sequencing was used in the study to identify donor-specific regulatory T cells before combined kidney and bone marrow transplantation, and the identified cells were then tracked after transplant. TCRbeta repertoire sequencing was used in 3 healthy controls to compare several methods for expanding Tregs specific for an allogeneic donor. What the authors observed across the whole study: Expanding Tregs with activated donor B cells appeared to identify the most biologically relevant and donor-specific TCRbeta repertoire. Because the study included only a small number of patients, the results must be confirmed in larger populations and under other immunosuppression protocols. Biological reproducibility was not examined directly, but technical replication error appeared to be minimal.

The specimen sequenced was CD4+ T cells from blood. The rearranged chain carries TRBV15 and TRBJ2-5; the D segment could be TRBD1, given 5 matching bases. This TCR derives from a human donor in good health. CDR3 region: CATSRDPPGSGETQYF. The DNA reads TGTGCCACCAGCAGAGATCCCCCAGGGTCGGGCGAGACCCAGTACTTC.